The source of this TCR beta chain is a study of breast tumors, draining lymph nodes, adjacent tissues. Germline V CDR1 and CDR2: SGHKS, YYEKEE (reference sequence). V was pared by 0 bases and J by 3 bases, with 2 bases of the junction left unmatched. The CDR3 length is 15 residues. From the multiplex PCR reads, TCRdb called clonotypes with MiXCR, one entry per CDR3 protein. The sample has around 130,000 distinct CDR3 sequences, over 20% seen once. Study-wide results and caveats: The data were judged consistent with most tumor T cells coming from lymph node and expanding in tumor. Tumor repertoires ranked between lymph nodes and nontumor tissue in diversity, with V and J gene preferences.

The table lists this clonotype with a few counts. Its antigen is undetermined. This may be a read error, as it is one base from a much larger clone. Breast cancer patients provided tissue from their axillary draining lymph nodes. The chain couples TRBV5-5 to TRBJ2-7, with TRBD2 identical over 11 bases. The sequenced sample was axillary lymph node tissue. The sequence was obtained from a female donor with breast cancer. Some clones in this sample may be carry-over from other donors' samples. This chain's CDR3 is CASSLVGTSGYEQYF. In DNA form, the CDR3 reads TGTGCCAGCAGCTTGGTTGGGACTAGCGGCTACGAGCAGTACTTC.